Listed below are T cell receptor beta chains from one sample, sequenced in a study of CD8 T cells in Susac syndrome. TCRdb re-analysed the immunoSEQ multiplex PCR reads in MiXCR, keeping a single row per CDR3 protein. The sample lists fewer than 60,000 distinct CDR3 sequences, just under 95% seen once, with 0.75% in the top ten. Sample: CD8+ T cells from PBMCs. The receptors originated from a human donor with Susac syndrome. The CDR3 runs from the conserved cysteine through the conserved F or W. A D gene is named only where the DNA matches it firmly. Size values are once, few and many counts, or a class for expanded clones, and some rows have none.

J | V | length | size | D | CDR3 | DNA
TRBJ2-7 | TRBV15 | 14 | - | TRBD1 | CATTRTGGFDEQYF | TGTGCCACCACCCGGACAGGGGGCTTCGACGAGCAGTACTTC
TRBJ1-2 | TRBV27 | 15 | - | - | CASSFRQAGVNGYTF | TGTGCCAGCAGTTTTAGGCAGGCCGGGGTCAATGGCTACACCTTC
TRBJ2-1 | TRBV20-1 | 17 | - | TRBD2 | CSARGTSDTFPYNEQFF | TGCAGTGCTAGAGGAACTAGCGATACATTCCCTTACAATGAGCAGTTCTTC
TRBJ1-1 | TRBV7-9 | 12 | - | - | CASSKTELEAFF | TGTGCCAGCAGCAAGACAGAACTTGAAGCTTTCTTT
TRBJ2-5 | TRBV12-3/TRBV12-4 | 13 | - | - | CASTIRRGETQYF | TGTGCCAGCACCATCAGGCGCGGAGAGACCCAGTACTTC
TRBJ1-6 | TRBV2 | 15 | - | - | CASSEGPARYSPLHF | TGTGCCAGCAGTGAAGGGCCGGCCAGGTATTCACCCCTCCACTTT
TRBJ1-2 | TRBV24-1 | 13 | - | - | CATSDGTRQGYTF | TGTGCCACCAGTGACGGGACACGGCAGGGCTACACCTTC
TRBJ2-2 | TRBV6-5 | 15 | - | TRBD1 | CASSLGQTNTGELFF | TGTGCCAGCAGTCTGGGACAGACCAACACCGGGGAGCTGTTTTTT
TRBJ2-1 | TRBV5-6 | 16 | - | - | CASSLREGLAFNEQFF | TGTGCCAGCAGCTTGAGAGAGGGACTCGCCTTCAATGAGCAGTTCTTC
TRBJ2-5 | TRBV20-1 | 13 | once | - | CSASGLVGKTQYF | TGCAGTGCTAGTGGCTTGGTTGGGAAGACCCAGTACTTC
TRBJ2-2 | TRBV20-1 | 12 | - | - | CSARDLPGELFF | TGCAGTGCTAGAGATCTTCCCGGGGAGCTGTTTTTT
TRBJ2-7 | TRBV12-3/TRBV12-4 | 12 | - | - | CASSQTHHEQYF | TGTGCCAGCAGTCAAACGCACCACGAGCAGTACTTC
TRBJ2-1 | TRBV15 | 16 | - | - | CATSREVSGIANEQFF | TGTGCCACCAGCAGAGAAGTATCAGGGATAGCCAATGAGCAGTTCTTC
TRBJ1-2 | TRBV6-1 | 15 | - | TRBD1 | CASSAPGQGTYGYTF | TGTGCCAGCAGCGCGCCCGGACAGGGTACCTATGGCTACACCTTC
TRBJ2-3 | TRBV30 | 13 | - | TRBD1 | CAWTGQVTDTQYF | TGTGCCTGGACGGGACAGGTCACAGATACGCAGTATTTT
TRBJ1-1 | TRBV5-1 | 14 | - | - | CASSWYSENTEAFF | TGCGCCAGCAGTTGGTATTCGGAGAACACTGAAGCTTTCTTT
TRBJ2-1 | TRBV6-5 | 20 | - | - | CASRLPRELGRMNSYNEQFF | TGTGCCAGCAGGTTACCCCGGGAGCTAGGGAGAATGAACTCCTACAATGAGCAGTTCTTC
TRBJ1-1 | TRBV5-1 | 15 | - | - | CASSLKPKGNTEAFF | TGCGCCAGCAGCTTGAAGCCTAAGGGTAACACTGAAGCTTTCTTT
TRBJ2-7 | TRBV29-1 | 16 | - | TRBD1 | CSVEGSRGQGAYEQYF | TGCAGCGTTGAGGGTTCACGAGGACAGGGGGCATACGAGCAGTACTTC
TRBJ2-7 | TRBV6-2/TRBV6-3 | 16 | once | TRBD2 | CASSYHRTREGYEQYF | TGTGCCAGCAGTTACCATCGGACTAGGGAAGGCTACGAGCAGTACTTC
TRBJ2-1 | TRBV9 | 13 | - | - | CASSVGLDDEQFF | TGTGCCAGCAGCGTAGGCCTCGACGATGAGCAGTTCTTC
TRBJ1-5 | TRBV12-3/TRBV12-4 | 15 | - | TRBD1 | CASRPGTGGNQPQHF | TGTGCCAGCAGACCCGGGACAGGGGGCAATCAGCCCCAGCATTTT
TRBJ1-1 | TRBV7-9 | 15 | - | - | CASSLLVGANTEAFF | TGTGCCAGCAGCTTATTGGTAGGGGCGAACACTGAAGCTTTCTTT
TRBJ2-7 | TRBV28 | 13 | - | TRBD1 | CASRGGQGYEQYF | TGTGCCAGCAGGGGGGGACAGGGCTACGAGCAGTACTTC
TRBJ1-4 | TRBV27 | 17 | - | TRBD1 | CASRPTGGGSTNEKLFF | TGTGCCAGCAGGCCGACAGGGGGGGGATCAACTAATGAAAAACTGTTTTTT
TRBJ2-1 | TRBV30 | 13 | - | - | CASDLLSYNEQFF | TGTGCGTCGGACCTTCTTTCCTACAATGAGCAGTTCTTC
TRBJ1-6 | TRBV6-6 | 16 | - | - | CASSYGRDSYNSPLHF | TGTGCCAGCAGTTACGGCCGGGACTCCTATAATTCACCCCTCCACTTT
TRBJ2-5 | TRBV29-1 | 12 | - | - | CSVEAEVGTQYF | TGCAGCGTTGAAGCCGAGGTGGGGACCCAGTACTTC
TRBJ1-1 | TRBV30 | 11 | - | - | CAGDMNTEAFF | TGTGCCGGAGACATGAACACTGAAGCTTTCTTT
TRBJ2-3 | TRBV30 | 14 | - | - | CAWTVGHSTDTQYF | TGTGCCTGGACTGTTGGGCATAGTACAGATACGCAGTATTTT
TRBJ2-1 | TRBV9 | 13 | - | - | CASTRGGGSEQFF | TGTGCCAGCACAAGAGGAGGGGGAAGTGAGCAGTTCTTC
TRBJ1-1 | TRBV4-3 | 13 | - | - | CASRGGRGTEAFF | TGCGCCAGCAGAGGAGGAAGGGGCACTGAAGCTTTCTTT
TRBJ2-7 | TRBV7-9 | 14 | few | - | CASSLGQGYYEQYF | TGTGCCAGCAGCCTGGGTCAGGGATACTACGAGCAGTACTTC
TRBJ1-2 | TRBV4-1 | 16 | - | TRBD1 | CASSQAGTGRRYGYTF | TGCGCCAGCAGCCAAGCCGGGACAGGGAGGCGTTATGGCTACACCTTC
TRBJ2-3 | TRBV2 | 13 | - | - | CASTRGGTDTQYF | TGTGCCAGCACCAGGGGGGGCACAGATACGCAGTATTTT
TRBJ1-6 | TRBV7-9 | 14 | - | - | CASSLAVLGSPLHF | TGTGCCAGCAGCTTAGCGGTCCTGGGTTCACCCCTCCACTTT
TRBJ2-3 | TRBV30 | 18 | - | TRBD2 | CAWSVSRTSGGAADTQYF | TGTGCCTGGAGTGTATCCCGGACTAGCGGGGGGGCCGCAGATACGCAGTATTTT
TRBJ1-2 | TRBV29-1 | 19 | - | - | CSVEDLMGGSEGNSYGYTF | TGCAGCGTTGAAGATCTTATGGGGGGAAGTGAGGGTAACAGCTATGGCTACACCTTC
TRBJ1-3 | TRBV30 | 10 | - | - | CAWSLETIYF | TGTGCCTGGAGTCTCGAGACCATATATTTT
TRBJ2-1 | TRBV5-1 | 15 | - | TRBD2 | CASSWSGGGLNEQFF | TGCGCCAGCAGCTGGAGCGGGGGGGGCCTCAATGAGCAGTTCTTC
TRBJ2-3 | TRBV30 | 14 | - | - | CASRELWGTDTQYF | TGTGCCTCCAGGGAGCTTTGGGGCACAGATACGCAGTATTTT
TRBJ2-6 | TRBV10-1 | 16 | once | TRBD1 | CASSVLDRAGANVLTF | TGCGCCAGCAGTGTGTTAGACAGGGCTGGGGCCAACGTCCTGACTTTC
TRBJ2-7 | TRBV12-3/TRBV12-4 | 15 | - | TRBD1 | CASSAPGQGVYEQYF | TGTGCCAGCAGTGCCCCGGGACAGGGTGTTTACGAGCAGTACTTC
TRBJ2-7 | TRBV5-4 | 13 | - | - | CASSLRGENEQYF | TGTGCCAGCAGCTTAAGGGGGGAGAACGAGCAGTACTTC
TRBJ2-3 | TRBV12-5 | 12 | once | - | CASGLNEDTQYF | TGTGCTAGTGGTTTGAACGAAGATACGCAGTATTTT
TRBJ2-1 | TRBV7-9 | 10 | - | - | CASSKDEQFF | TGTGCCAGCAGTAAGGATGAGCAGTTCTTC
TRBJ2-3 | TRBV15 | 14 | - | - | CATSERRGADTQYF | TGTGCCACCAGCGAGCGGCGAGGCGCAGATACGCAGTATTTT
TRBJ2-3 | TRBV18 | 14 | - | - | CASSPTLGTDTQYF | TGTGCCAGCTCCCCAACTTTGGGCACAGATACGCAGTATTTT
TRBJ1-6 | TRBV7-8 | 15 | - | - | CASSQGAPENSPLHF | TGTGCCAGCAGCCAGGGTGCCCCAGAGAATTCACCCCTCCACTTT
TRBJ2-1 | TRBV19 | 15 | - | - | CASSWQYPLYNEQFF | TGTGCCAGTAGTTGGCAGTACCCTCTGTACAATGAGCAGTTCTTC
TRBJ2-5 | TRBV9 | 16 | - | - | CASSPYLTAPQETQYF | TGTGCCAGCAGCCCCTACCTCACGGCACCCCAAGAGACCCAGTACTTC
TRBJ2-7 | TRBV20-1 | 14 | - | - | CSAREAVGGYEQYF | TGCAGTGCTAGAGAGGCGGTAGGGGGCTACGAGCAGTACTTC